Each of the 3 T cell receptor beta chains below was sequenced from the same sample in a study of T cell responses to AZD1222 COVID-19 vaccine. TCRdb's copy holds only in-frame clones and misses some; the assay was immunoSEQ multiplex PCR. The table lists around 91,000 clones, 91% of them singletons. The specimen was peripheral blood, collected 28 days after the second AZD1222 dose. These receptors came from an adult who received the AZD1222 COVID-19 vaccine.

The V call is TRBV2, the J call TRBJ2-5, with a tentative D call TRBD1 (6 bases). Per the germline V gene, CDR1 is SNHLY and CDR2 is FYNNEI. The CDR3 runs to 14 residues. V was cut by 4 bases and J by 4 bases, with 13 bases left in between. The CDR3 protein is CASSVQQGPETQYF. The CDR3, as DNA: TGTGCCAGCAGTGTTCAACAGGGCCCAGAGACCCAGTACTTC.

The chain is built from TRBV14 and TRBJ1-1; D is uncertain. Trimming removed 4 bases from V and 0 bases from J, with 12 bases in between. CDR1 SGHDN and CDR2 FVKESK come from the germline V gene. This CDR3 region has 15 residues. CDR3: CASSRFDPMNTEAFF. CDR3 nucleotide sequence: TGTGCCAGCAGCCGTTTCGATCCCATGAACACTGAAGCTTTCTTT.

The chain has TRBV15 and TRBJ1-5; 8 bases are a match to TRBD1. The J segment lost 6 bases and the V segment lost 5 bases, leaving 12 bases of the junction unmatched. CDR1 LNHNV and CDR2 YYDKDF come from the germline V gene (reference sequence). This CDR3 region has 16 residues. In DNA, the CDR3 is TGTGCCACCAGCGACCGTCGGGCAGGGGGCGGTCAGCCCCAGCATTTT. Its protein product is CATSDRRAGGGQPQHF.